These T cell receptor beta chains were read from a single sample in a study of cytomegalovirus exposure and HLA in healthy donors. Sequenced by immunoSEQ multiplex PCR; TCRdb stores in-frame clones only, minus some. This repertoire shows some 40,000 clones, about 70% found once; its top ten account for around 4%. The material sequenced was PBMCs. All receptors come from a man in his forties or fifties in good health and CMV-seronegative. Both conserved end residues are part of each CDR3.

j_gene | v_gene | CDR3aa
TRBJ2-1 | TRBV6-1 | CASSEGQGGINEQFF
TRBJ2-7 | TRBV28 | CASSPSSYEQYF
TRBJ2-7 | TRBV29-1 | CSVARAGLSYEQYF
TRBJ2-2 | TRBV6-5 | CASSTDTWNTGELFF
TRBJ2-2 | TRBV28 | CASSPGLAANTGELFF
TRBJ2-7 | TRBV28 | CASSGEGLIYEQYF
TRBJ2-7 | TRBV5-1 | CASSLLAGGSYEQYF
TRBJ2-7 | TRBV10-3 | CAISEDRGYEQYF
TRBJ1-1 | TRBV19 | CASTISAGAEAFF
TRBJ2-7 | TRBV6-5 | CASSYGGTGSYEQYF
TRBJ2-1 | TRBV29-1 | CSVGQGLSHEQFF
TRBJ2-2 | TRBV7-2 | CASSSTSENTGELFF
TRBJ2-7 | TRBV6-1 | CASSERPEGGEQYF
TRBJ1-5 | TRBV2 | CASGKTGAPQPQHF
TRBJ1-6 | TRBV6-5 | CASSWGRVGNSPLHF
TRBJ2-7 | TRBV7-8 | CASSDVVSDRRF
TRBJ2-1 | TRBV6-5 | CASSYVASGGHNEQFF
TRBJ2-1 | TRBV29-1 | CSVKPVDEQFF
TRBJ2-5 | TRBV7-8 | CASSQLGSQETQYF
TRBJ2-1 | TRBV19 | CASSPHGTGGNEQFF
TRBJ2-2 | TRBV7-6 | CASSSFDREEGGELFF
TRBJ1-2 | TRBV5-6 | CASSPGGDSGYTF
TRBJ2-7 | TRBV6-1 | CASSVPDRGNYEQYF
TRBJ1-2 | TRBV7-2 | CASSPGTGGAYGYTF
TRBJ1-5 | TRBV20-1 | CSATDNQPQHF
TRBJ2-5 | TRBV5-6 | CASSLGTAPGETQYF
TRBJ2-3 | TRBV2 | CASTLAGVSTDTQYF
TRBJ1-6 | TRBV11-2 | CASSDGGSSYNSPLHF
TRBJ1-1 | TRBV6-1 | CASSSGQVGGTEAFF
TRBJ2-7 | TRBV4-1 | CASSRRGDSSYEQYF
TRBJ1-2 | TRBV28 | CASSFRDLGYTF
TRBJ1-2 | TRBV11-2 | CASSLGTGTGYTF
TRBJ2-1 | TRBV27 | CASSLATGWNEQFF
TRBJ2-1 | TRBV30 | CAWTSEHSYSSNEQFF
TRBJ2-7 | TRBV5-1 | CASSWKDGTSSYEQYF
TRBJ1-6 | TRBV7-9 | CASSLFSDNSPLHF
TRBJ2-5 | TRBV30 | CAWSRMRETQYF
TRBJ2-7 | TRBV9 | CASSAQPGGYEQYF
TRBJ1-1 | TRBV28 | CASSGGLGNTEAFF
TRBJ2-1 | TRBV28 | CASSGGGYNEQFF
TRBJ1-2 | TRBV6-1 | CASSVTGQASAGYTF
TRBJ2-1 | TRBV7-9 | CASRTGGAYNEQFF
TRBJ2-5 | TRBV6-5 | CASRTGGLGETQYF
TRBJ1-5 | TRBV28 | CASSPPGQLYQPQHF
TRBJ1-1 | TRBV7-9 | CASSFTGGFTEAFF
TRBJ2-5 | TRBV19 | CASSMTSGAQETQYF
TRBJ2-2 | TRBV4-1 | CASSQAPIPVGRHSGELFF
TRBJ2-6 | TRBV18 | CASSLTSSGANVLTF